These T cell receptor beta chains were read from a single sample in a study of T cells after yellow fever vaccination. TCRdb reprocessed the 5' RACE reads with MiXCR, giving one entry per CDR3 protein. In the table there are about 310,000 distinct CDR3 sequences, around 3.9% of which are singletons. The sequencing used PBMCs, collected on the day of the yellow fever booster vaccination. The source of these receptors is a man younger than 35 who received the YFV17D yellow fever vaccine. The CDR3 runs from the conserved cysteine through the conserved F or W. The D gene is left open where the match is weak. The listing skips clone size in some rows; elsewhere it reads once, few, many or a size class.

>TRBD2|TRBV28|many|TRBJ2-5
CASSSERGRETQYF
TGTGCCAGCAGTTCGGAGCGGGGCCGGGAGACCCAGTACTTC
>NA|TRBV20-1|few|TRBJ2-3
CSAVSGSGATDTQYF
TGCAGTGCCGTATCGGGTAGCGGAGCCACAGATACGCAGTATTTT
>NA|TRBV5-1|many|TRBJ2-4
CASRVGGTGGDIQYF
TGCGCCAGCAGGGTGGGAGGGACAGGAGGGGACATTCAGTACTTC
>NA|TRBV4-3|NA|TRBJ1-2
CASSQVRGAVYGYTF
TGCGCCAGCAGCCAAGTTAGGGGCGCCGTCTATGGCTACACCTTC
>NA|TRBV12-3/TRBV12-4|NA|TRBJ2-2
CASILQGSGELFF
TGTGCCAGCATTCTACAGGGCTCCGGGGAGCTGTTTTTT
>NA|TRBV7-9|many|TRBJ2-1
CASSLARGQGWNNEQFF
TGTGCCAGCAGCTTAGCTAGGGGCCAGGGGTGGAACAATGAGCAGTTCTTC
>NA|TRBV7-8|few|TRBJ1-4
CASRRRWATNEKLFF
TGTGCCAGCAGACGGCGGTGGGCAACTAATGAAAAACTGTTTTTT
>NA|TRBV5-1|NA|TRBJ2-3
CASSRQVSSTDTQYF
TGCGCCAGCAGCCGACAGGTTTCTAGCACAGATACGCAGTATTTT
>TRBD1|TRBV7-8|few|TRBJ2-5
CASSWSTGGVGQETQYF
TGTGCCAGCAGCTGGTCGACAGGGGGAGTTGGACAAGAGACCCAGTACTTC
>TRBD1|TRBV12-3/TRBV12-4|NA|TRBJ2-1
CASTDGTGDYNEQFF
TGTGCCAGCACGGACGGGACAGGGGATTACAATGAGCAGTTCTTC
>NA|TRBV7-2|NA|TRBJ2-5
CASSLASSRETQYF
TGTGCCAGCAGCTTGGCCAGTTCGCGAGAGACCCAGTACTTC
>NA|TRBV5-1|NA|TRBJ2-1
CASSWTIIYNEQFF
TGCGCCAGCAGCTGGACAATAATCTACAATGAGCAGTTCTTC
>NA|TRBV27|few|TRBJ1-4
CASSFTFSTNEKLFF
TGTGCCAGCAGCTTTACCTTTTCGACTAATGAAAAACTGTTTTTT
>NA|TRBV4-2|many|TRBJ1-4
CASSLRSSNEKLFF
TGTGCCAGCAGCCTCCGAAGTTCGAATGAAAAACTGTTTTTT
>NA|TRBV20-1|many|TRBJ2-2
CSARTSLVGELFF
TGCAGTGCTAGAACGAGCCTGGTCGGGGAGCTGTTTTTT
>NA|TRBV27|few|TRBJ2-1
CASRGQLYNEQFF
TGTGCCAGCAGAGGCCAGTTATACAATGAGCAGTTCTTC
>NA|TRBV6-1|many|TRBJ2-7
CASSEGDSSSYEQYF
TGTGCCAGCAGTGAAGGGGACTCGAGCTCCTACGAGCAGTACTTC
>NA|TRBV4-3|NA|TRBJ2-6
CASSQVVLGLSSGANVLTF
TGCGCCAGCAGCCAAGTGGTTCTGGGACTGAGCTCTGGGGCCAACGTCCTGACTTTC
>TRBD2|TRBV5-1|many|TRBJ2-1
CASSPGGSSYNEQFF
TGCGCCAGCAGCCCCGGGGGGAGCTCCTACAATGAGCAGTTCTTC
>NA|TRBV9|many|TRBJ2-1
CASSVEPSVREQFF
TGTGCCAGCAGCGTAGAACCTAGCGTGCGGGAGCAGTTCTTC
>NA|TRBV11-2|few|TRBJ1-5
CASSRSAGYSNQPQHF
TGTGCCAGCAGCCGAAGCGCAGGATATAGCAATCAGCCCCAGCATTTT
>TRBD2|TRBV5-1|many|TRBJ2-1
CASSSPSGGTYNEQFF
TGCGCCAGCAGCAGCCCTAGCGGGGGAACCTACAATGAGCAGTTCTTC
>NA|TRBV4-1|many|TRBJ2-7
CASSQGDAVPYEQYF
TGCGCCAGCAGCCAAGGTGATGCGGTTCCCTACGAGCAGTACTTC
>NA|TRBV4-3|NA|TRBJ2-7
CASSQDRQSSYEQYF
TGCGCCAGCAGCCAAGATAGACAGAGCTCCTACGAGCAGTACTTC
>NA|TRBV7-6|NA|TRBJ2-1
CASSLTANEQFF
TGTGCCAGCAGCCTGACTGCAAATGAGCAGTTCTTC
>TRBD1|TRBV6-1|NA|TRBJ2-1
CASSEGDREYNEQFF
TGTGCCAGCAGTGAGGGGGACAGGGAATACAATGAGCAGTTCTTC
>TRBD1|TRBV4-2|few|TRBJ2-7
CASSQDLQGPYEQYF
TGTGCCAGCAGCCAAGATTTACAGGGGCCCTACGAGCAGTACTTC
>NA|TRBV20-1|many|TRBJ1-5
CSARAVMGDQPQHF
TGCAGTGCTAGAGCGGTAATGGGAGATCAGCCCCAGCATTTT
>NA|TRBV29-1|NA|TRBJ2-1
CSVAQDSSYNEQFF
TGCAGCGTGGCACAGGACAGCTCCTACAATGAGCAGTTCTTC
>TRBD1|TRBV20-1|many|TRBJ2-5
CSALKGAAQYF
TGCAGTGCGCTCAAGGGGGCGGCCCAGTACTTC
>NA|TRBV20-1|many|TRBJ1-4
CSALRQPDNEKLFF
TGCAGTGCTCTTCGACAGCCTGATAATGAAAAACTGTTTTTT
>NA|TRBV6-2/TRBV6-3|many|TRBJ2-2
CASSYGILSFGELFF
TGTGCCAGCAGTTACGGGATCTTGTCGTTCGGGGAGCTGTTTTTT
>NA|TRBV4-3|many|TRBJ2-3
CASSRDSSTDTQYF
TGCGCCAGCAGCCGGGATTCTAGCACAGATACGCAGTATTTT
>NA|TRBV4-1|few|TRBJ2-5
CASSPDVLIGGEETQYF
TGCGCCAGCAGCCCGGACGTGTTGATTGGCGGGGAAGAGACCCAGTACTTC
>NA|TRBV4-3|many|TRBJ1-1
CASSQDAPTRPGDTEAFF
TGCGCCAGCAGCCAAGATGCGCCGACTCGGCCGGGGGACACTGAAGCTTTCTTT
>NA|TRBV19|many|TRBJ2-7
CASSRRDGDYEQYF
TGTGCCAGTAGTCGCCGGGACGGAGACTACGAGCAGTACTTC
>TRBD1|TRBV5-1|many|TRBJ1-2
CASSLGTGGDGYTF
TGCGCCAGCAGCTTGGGGACAGGGGGCGATGGCTACACCTTC
>TRBD1|TRBV18|many|TRBJ1-1
CASSPDRAQQGAFF
TGTGCCAGCTCCCCGGACAGGGCTCAGCAGGGAGCTTTCTTT
>NA|TRBV12-3/TRBV12-4|many|TRBJ2-6
CASKVSGANVLTF
TGTGCCAGCAAGGTCTCTGGGGCCAACGTCCTGACTTTC
>TRBD2|TRBV4-3|many|TRBJ2-2
CASSQVGGSGELFF
TGCGCCAGCAGCCAAGTGGGGGGGTCCGGGGAGCTGTTTTTT
>NA|TRBV3-1|many|TRBJ1-1
CASSQDNVATGEAFF
TGTGCCAGCAGCCAAGATAATGTGGCTACAGGGGAAGCTTTCTTT